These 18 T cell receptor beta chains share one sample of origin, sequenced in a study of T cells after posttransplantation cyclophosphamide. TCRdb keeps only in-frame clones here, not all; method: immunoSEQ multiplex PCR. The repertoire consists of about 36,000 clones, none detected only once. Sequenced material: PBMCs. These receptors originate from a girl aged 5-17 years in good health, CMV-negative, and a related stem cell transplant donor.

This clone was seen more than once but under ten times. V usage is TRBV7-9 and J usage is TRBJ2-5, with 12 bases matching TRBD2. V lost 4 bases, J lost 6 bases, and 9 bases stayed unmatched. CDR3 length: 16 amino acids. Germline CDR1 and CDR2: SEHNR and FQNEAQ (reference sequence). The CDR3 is CASSSRRTSGIKTQYF. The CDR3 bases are TGTGCCAGCAGCTCACGGAGGACTAGCGGGATAAAGACCCAGTACTTC.

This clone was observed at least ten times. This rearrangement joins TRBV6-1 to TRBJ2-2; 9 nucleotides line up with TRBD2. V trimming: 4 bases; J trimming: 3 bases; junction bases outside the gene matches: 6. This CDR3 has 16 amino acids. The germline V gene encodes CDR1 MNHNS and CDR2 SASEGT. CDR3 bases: TGTGCCAGCAGTGGCCGAGCGGGGGGACACACCGGGGAGCTGTTTTTT. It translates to CASSGRAGGHTGELFF.

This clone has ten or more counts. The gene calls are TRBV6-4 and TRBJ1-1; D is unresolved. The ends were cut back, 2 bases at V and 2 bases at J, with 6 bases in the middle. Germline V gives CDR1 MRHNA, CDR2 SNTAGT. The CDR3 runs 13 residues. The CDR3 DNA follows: TGTGCCAGCAGTGACAGAGCTAACACTGAAGCTTTCTTT. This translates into CASSDRANTEAFF.

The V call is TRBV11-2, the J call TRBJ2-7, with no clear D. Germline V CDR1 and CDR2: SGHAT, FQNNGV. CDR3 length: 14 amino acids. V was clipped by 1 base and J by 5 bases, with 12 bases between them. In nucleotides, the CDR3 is TGTGCCAGCAGCTTAGGAGTCCTCCCCGACGAGCAGTACTTC. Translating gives CASSLGVLPDEQYF.

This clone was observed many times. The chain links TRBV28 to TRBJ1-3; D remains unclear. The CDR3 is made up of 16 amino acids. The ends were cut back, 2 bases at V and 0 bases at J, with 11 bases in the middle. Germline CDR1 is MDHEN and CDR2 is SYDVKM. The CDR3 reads CASSLGALNSGNTIYF. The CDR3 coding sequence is TGTGCCAGCAGTTTAGGAGCCCTAAACTCTGGAAACACCATATATTTT.

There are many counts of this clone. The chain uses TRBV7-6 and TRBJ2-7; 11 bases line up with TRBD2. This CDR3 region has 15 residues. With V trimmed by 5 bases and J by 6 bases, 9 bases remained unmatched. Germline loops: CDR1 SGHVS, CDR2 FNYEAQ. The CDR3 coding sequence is TGTGCCAGCAGCGAGACGGGACTAGCGGAAGGCGAGCAGTACTTC. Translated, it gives CASSETGLAEGEQYF.

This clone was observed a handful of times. The CDR3 region has the DNA TGTGCCAGCAGTAAGCGACAGGGGATCTACGAGCAGTACTTC. As protein: CASSKRQGIYEQYF. This sequence joins TRBV6-5 and TRBJ2-5; 8 bases are a match to TRBD1. The J call may be faulty, since TRBJ2-7 better matches the DNA end. Looked up from germline, CDR1 is MNHEY and CDR2 is SVGAGI. The CDR3 loop spans 14 amino acids.

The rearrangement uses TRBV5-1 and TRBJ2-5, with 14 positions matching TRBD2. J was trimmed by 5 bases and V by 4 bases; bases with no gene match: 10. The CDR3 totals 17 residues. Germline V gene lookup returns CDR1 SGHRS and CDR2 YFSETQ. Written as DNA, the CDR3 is TGCGCCAGCAGCGGGGGACTAGCGGGAGAGGTGGGGGAGACCCAGTACTTC. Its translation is CASSGGLAGEVGETQYF.

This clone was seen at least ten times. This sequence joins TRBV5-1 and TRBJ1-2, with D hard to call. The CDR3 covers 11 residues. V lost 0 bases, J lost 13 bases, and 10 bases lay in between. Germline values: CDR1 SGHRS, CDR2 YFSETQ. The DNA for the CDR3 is TGCGCCAGCAGCTTGGACAGCTCTGTCACCTTC. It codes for CASSLDSSVTF.

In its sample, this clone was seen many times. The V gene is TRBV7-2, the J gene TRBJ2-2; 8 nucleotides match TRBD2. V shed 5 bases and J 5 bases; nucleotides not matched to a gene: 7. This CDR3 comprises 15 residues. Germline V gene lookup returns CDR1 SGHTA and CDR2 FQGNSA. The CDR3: CASSPGGGGTGELFF. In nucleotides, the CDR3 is TGTGCCAGCAGCCCGGGGGGGGGAGGAACCGGGGAGCTGTTTTTT.

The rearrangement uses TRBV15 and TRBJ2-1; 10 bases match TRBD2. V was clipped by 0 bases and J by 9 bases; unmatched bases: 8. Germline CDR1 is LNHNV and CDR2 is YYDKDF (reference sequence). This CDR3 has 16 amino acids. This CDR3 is CATSRDASGRVGEQFF. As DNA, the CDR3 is TGTGCCACCAGCAGAGATGCTAGCGGGAGAGTAGGTGAGCAGTTCTTC.

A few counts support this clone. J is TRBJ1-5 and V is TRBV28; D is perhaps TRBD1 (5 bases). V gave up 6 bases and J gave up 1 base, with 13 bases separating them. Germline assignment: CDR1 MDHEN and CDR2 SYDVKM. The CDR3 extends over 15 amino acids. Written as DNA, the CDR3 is TGTGCCAGCAGCGGCCCCGGGGGGAGCAATCAGCCCCAGCATTTT. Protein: CASSGPGGSNQPQHF.

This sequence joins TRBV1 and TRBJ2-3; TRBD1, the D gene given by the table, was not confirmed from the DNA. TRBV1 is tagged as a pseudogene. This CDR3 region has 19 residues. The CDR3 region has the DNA TGCACCAGCAGCCCCCGCTGGGACAGGCCTTTCCGTCCCCCAGATACGCAGTATTTT. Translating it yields CTSSPRWDRPFRPPDTQYF.

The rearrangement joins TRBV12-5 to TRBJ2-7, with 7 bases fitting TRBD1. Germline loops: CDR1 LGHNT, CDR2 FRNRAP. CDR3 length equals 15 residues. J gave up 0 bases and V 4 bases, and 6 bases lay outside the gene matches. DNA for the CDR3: TGTGCTAGTGGTTATCCGACAGGGTTCTCCTACGAGCAGTACTTC. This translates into CASGYPTGFSYEQYF.

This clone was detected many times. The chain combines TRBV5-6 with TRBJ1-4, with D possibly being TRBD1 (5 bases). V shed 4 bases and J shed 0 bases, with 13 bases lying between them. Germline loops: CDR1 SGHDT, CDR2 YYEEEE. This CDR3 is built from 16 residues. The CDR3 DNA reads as TGTGCCAGCAGCCGACCGACAGCTGCAACTAATGAAAAACTGTTTTTT. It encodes CASSRPTAATNEKLFF.

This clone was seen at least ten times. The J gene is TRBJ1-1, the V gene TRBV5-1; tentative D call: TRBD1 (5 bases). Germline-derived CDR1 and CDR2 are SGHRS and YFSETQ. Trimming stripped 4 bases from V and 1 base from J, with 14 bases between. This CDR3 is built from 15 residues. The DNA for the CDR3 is TGCGCCAGCAGCCTAACAGGACCTGCGAACACTGAAGCTTTCTTT. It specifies CASSLTGPANTEAFF.

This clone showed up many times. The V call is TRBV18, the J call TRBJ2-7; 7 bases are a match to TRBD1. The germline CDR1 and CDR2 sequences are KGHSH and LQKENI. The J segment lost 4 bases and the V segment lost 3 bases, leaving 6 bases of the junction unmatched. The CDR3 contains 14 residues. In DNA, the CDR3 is TGTGCCAGCTCACCTCCGGGACAGTGGTACGAGCAGTACTTC. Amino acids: CASSPPGQWYEQYF.

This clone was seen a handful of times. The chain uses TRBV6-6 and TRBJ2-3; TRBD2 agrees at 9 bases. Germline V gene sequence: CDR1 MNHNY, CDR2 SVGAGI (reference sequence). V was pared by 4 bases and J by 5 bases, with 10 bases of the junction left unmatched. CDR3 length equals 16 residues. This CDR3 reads CASSWNAGGPRDTQYF. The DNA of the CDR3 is TGTGCCAGCAGTTGGAACGCGGGGGGGCCAAGAGATACGCAGTATTTT.